These T cell receptor beta chains were read from a single sample in a study of blood T cell repertoires in COVID-19. Method: immunoSEQ multiplex PCR; TCRdb's copy keeps in-frame clones and lacks some. The sample gives about 68,000 clones, 80% to 95% of which show up once; roughly 7.2% is in the top ten. Sequencing was carried out using peripheral blood. These receptors were obtained from a human donor in a cohort sampled during active COVID-19. The CDR3 runs from the conserved cysteine through the conserved F or W. Fields, in order: D gene, V gene, J gene, clone size, CDR3 protein, CDR3 DNA. The D gene is left open where the match is weak. A clone size is listed for some rows: how often the clone was seen (once, few, many), or a class if it is expanded.

.	TRBV9	TRBJ1-1	.	CASSALTVTTEAFF	TGTGCCAGCAGCGCCCTGACAGTGACCACTGAAGCTTTCTTT
.	TRBV24-1	TRBJ1-1	.	CATSDRDRSGAFF	TGTGCCACCAGTGACCGAGACCGAAGCGGAGCTTTCTTT
TRBD1	TRBV5-1	TRBJ2-4	.	CASSRPGGALAKNIQYF	TGCGCCAGCAGCAGGCCAGGGGGAGCACTGGCCAAAAACATTCAGTACTTC
TRBD2	TRBV28	TRBJ2-1	.	CASSPGDYNNEQFF	TGTGCCAGCAGTCCGGGGGACTATAACAATGAGCAGTTCTTC
.	TRBV12-3/TRBV12-4	TRBJ2-3	.	CASRAEENTQYF	TGTGCCTCGAGAGCGGAGGAGAATACGCAGTATTTT
.	TRBV5-5	TRBJ1-1	.	CASSLETGGRGTEAFF	TGTGCCAGCAGCTTGGAGACGGGGGGGCGCGGGACTGAAGCTTTCTTT
.	TRBV4-3	TRBJ1-3	.	CASSQDVNGMGRSGNTIYF	TGCGCCAGCAGCCAAGATGTTAACGGAATGGGGAGATCTGGAAACACCATATATTTT
TRBD1	TRBV5-4	TRBJ2-1	once	CASSLGGQGPYEQFF	TGTGCCAGCAGCTTAGGGGGACAGGGGCCCTATGAGCAGTTCTTC
.	TRBV7-9	TRBJ1-5	.	CASSFAGAPGQPQHF	TGTGCCAGCAGCTTTGCGGGGGCACCGGGGCAGCCCCAGCATTTT
TRBD2	TRBV3-1/TRBV3-2	TRBJ2-1	.	CASSISGGANEQFF	TGTGCCAGCAGTATTAGCGGGGGGGCAAATGAGCAGTTCTTC
TRBD2	TRBV5-1	TRBJ2-7	.	CASSLSGGPPPYEQYF	TGCGCCAGCAGCTTGTCGGGGGGACCACCCCCCTACGAGCAGTACTTC
TRBD2	TRBV29-1	TRBJ2-5	.	CSVDSGLGLAGGTQYF	TGCAGCGTTGATAGCGGGTTGGGGCTTGCCGGTGGGACCCAGTACTTC
TRBD1	TRBV6-5	TRBJ1-3	.	CATDRGFSGNTIYF	TGTGCCACCGACAGGGGGTTCTCTGGAAACACCATATATTTT
TRBD2	TRBV20-1	TRBJ2-5	.	CSASALAGGQETQYF	TGCAGTGCTAGTGCCCTAGCGGGGGGCCAAGAGACCCAGTACTTC
TRBD1	TRBV27	TRBJ2-1	once	CASSSLWDRDNYNEQFF	TGTGCCAGCAGTTCCCTTTGGGACAGGGATAACTACAATGAGCAGTTCTTC
.	TRBV5-6	TRBJ1-2	.	CASSLNSNYGYTF	TGTGCCAGCAGCTTGAACAGTAACTATGGCTACACCTTC
TRBD1	TRBV6-5	TRBJ2-7	.	CASSPGQTYEQYF	TGTGCCAGCAGCCCGGGACAGACCTACGAGCAGTACTTC
TRBD1	TRBV6-5	TRBJ2-2	.	CASSSGRQGSTGELFF	TGTGCCAGCAGTTCTGGAAGACAGGGGAGCACCGGGGAGCTGTTTTTT
.	TRBV28	TRBJ2-3	.	CASSLGLISTDTQYF	TGTGCCAGCAGCCTCGGACTGATTAGCACAGATACGCAGTATTTT
TRBD1	TRBV3-1/TRBV3-2	TRBJ2-5	.	CASSSDRVATQYF	TGTGCCAGCAGCTCCGACAGGGTGGCGACCCAGTACTTC
.	TRBV19	TRBJ1-3	.	CASSLRSSGNTIYF	TGTGCCAGTAGCTTGAGAAGCTCTGGAAACACCATATATTTT
.	TRBV10-2	TRBJ1-5	once	CASSDRGIGNQPQHF	TGCGCCAGCAGTGACCGAGGAATCGGCAATCAGCCCCAGCATTTT
TRBD1	TRBV3-1/TRBV3-2	TRBJ1-1	.	CASSHSLGQVNTEAFF	TGTGCCAGCAGCCACAGCTTGGGACAGGTAAACACTGAAGCTTTCTTT
TRBD2	TRBV7-2	TRBJ2-3	.	CASSQGLAGGPITDTQYF	TGTGCCAGCAGCCAGGGACTAGCGGGGGGACCGATCACAGATACGCAGTATTTT
TRBD1	TRBV4-3	TRBJ2-7	.	CASSQDFPHRTGTYEQYF	TGCGCCAGCAGCCAAGATTTCCCCCATCGGACAGGGACCTACGAGCAGTACTTC
.	TRBV5-4	TRBJ2-1	.	CASSSTYNEQFF	TGTGCCAGCAGCTCTACCTACAATGAGCAGTTCTTC
TRBD1	TRBV6-6	TRBJ1-4	.	CATSPIDRGLEKLFF	TGTGCCACCTCGCCTATTGACAGGGGGCTTGAAAAACTGTTTTTT
TRBD2	TRBV20-1	TRBJ2-4	.	CSASALAGDAKNIQYF	TGCAGTGCTAGTGCCTTAGCGGGGGATGCCAAAAACATTCAGTACTTC
.	TRBV5-6	TRBJ2-2	.	CASSPGGQVANTGELFF	TGTGCCAGCAGCCCGGGGGGACAAGTCGCGAACACCGGGGAGCTGTTTTTT
TRBD1	TRBV10-3	TRBJ1-5	.	CAISETQGRDQPQHF	TGTGCCATCAGTGAAACACAGGGGAGAGATCAGCCCCAGCATTTT
.	TRBV5-5	TRBJ1-5	once	CASSFSGPTPQHF	TGTGCCAGCAGCTTCAGCGGACCCACTCCCCAGCATTTT
TRBD1	TRBV6-5	TRBJ2-3	.	CASSTTGVPDTQYF	TGTGCCAGCAGTACAACAGGGGTCCCAGATACGCAGTATTTT
.	TRBV28	TRBJ2-1	.	CASSPSQGIEQFF	TGTGCCAGCAGTCCATCCCAGGGAATTGAGCAGTTCTTC
TRBD1	TRBV3-1/TRBV3-2	TRBJ2-7	.	CASSRSTGKAYEQYF	TGTGCCAGCAGCCGATCGACAGGGAAGGCCTACGAGCAGTACTTC
.	TRBV3-1/TRBV3-2	TRBJ1-1	.	CASSQGGRPEAFF	TGTGCCAGCAGCCAAGGCGGTAGGCCTGAAGCTTTCTTT
TRBD1	TRBV7-9	TRBJ1-2	.	CASSLGDRGAYTF	TGTGCCAGCAGCTTAGGGGACAGGGGCGCCTACACCTTC
.	TRBV18	TRBJ1-5	.	CASSPSGAGSNQPQHF	TGTGCCAGCTCACCCTCCGGGGCGGGAAGCAATCAGCCCCAGCATTTT
TRBD1	TRBV3-1/TRBV3-2	TRBJ1-2	.	CASSGALTGQGASVAYGYTF	TGTGCCAGCAGCGGGGCATTAACGGGACAGGGGGCGAGCGTTGCCTATGGCTACACCTTC
TRBD1	TRBV7-8	TRBJ1-6	.	CASSHLHRDRDRNSPLHF	TGTGCCAGCAGCCATTTACACCGGGACAGGGATCGTAATTCACCCCTCCACTTT
.	TRBV5-1	TRBJ2-1	.	CASSLAQGTYNEQFF	TGCGCCAGCAGCTTGGCGCAGGGAACCTACAATGAGCAGTTCTTC
.	TRBV7-2	TRBJ2-2	once	CASSLVAEGELFF	TGTGCCAGCAGCTTAGTGGCGGAGGGGGAGCTGTTTTTT
.	TRBV10-1	TRBJ2-3	.	CASSQINPSTDTQYF	TGCGCCAGCTCTCAGATCAACCCTAGCACAGATACGCAGTATTTT
.	TRBV6-5	TRBJ1-1	.	CASSSKSQAATEAFF	TGTGCCAGCAGTTCGAAATCGCAGGCAGCCACTGAAGCTTTCTTT
.	TRBV10-1	TRBJ2-5	.	CASSERFPGRLHF	TGCGCCAGCAGTGAGAGATTTCCAGGCCGCCTGCACTTC
.	TRBV27	TRBJ2-3	.	CASSLGNRWGTSTDTQYF	TGTGCCAGCAGCCTAGGCAACCGGTGGGGGACTAGCACAGATACGCAGTATTTT
.	TRBV6-5	TRBJ1-4	.	CASSQARGTNEKLFF	TGTGCCAGCAGCCAAGCCCGAGGCACTAATGAAAAACTGTTTTTT
TRBD1	TRBV12-3/TRBV12-4	TRBJ1-1	.	CASHRGRRTEAFF	TGTGCCAGTCACAGGGGGCGCAGAACTGAAGCTTTCTTT
.	TRBV6-5	TRBJ1-5	.	CASSPDRNQPQHF	TGTGCCAGCAGCCCCGACAGAAATCAGCCCCAGCATTTT
TRBD2	TRBV20-1	TRBJ2-5	.	CSASATSGGQETQYF	TGCAGTGCAAGTGCGACTAGCGGGGGGCAAGAGACCCAGTACTTC